This passage covers 21 T cell receptor beta chains from one sample sequenced in a study of blood T cell repertoires in COVID-19. Clones were read by immunoSEQ multiplex PCR, and TCRdb kept only the in-frame ones, dropping some. The sample shows about 140,000 clones, almost 85% of them seen only once. The sequenced material came from peripheral blood. The source is a man in his fifties with acute or convalescent COVID-19.

This sequence joins TRBV30 and TRBJ1-6; TRBD1 matches 7 bases. Germline CDR1 and CDR2: GTSNPN and SVGIG (reference sequence). The CDR3 contains 13 residues. V dropped 4 bases and J dropped 7; count of bases not matched to a gene: 4. CDR3 DNA: TGTGCCTGGACTGGGACAGCCAATTCACCCCTCCACTTT. It yields the protein CAWTGTANSPLHF.

The rearrangement uses TRBV4-1 and TRBJ1-2, with 9 bases lining up with TRBD1. Germline lookup yields CDR1 MGHRA and CDR2 YSYEKL. The CDR3 has 16 residues. With V trimmed by 2 bases and J by 8 bases, 12 bases remained unmatched. The CDR3 sequence is CASSQQQGAQERGYTF. The CDR3 nucleotides are TGCGCCAGCAGCCAACAACAGGGGGCCCAGGAGCGGGGCTACACCTTC.

This chain uses TRBV30 with TRBJ2-5, with TRBD2 identical over 8 bases. V gave up 3 bases and J gave up 6 bases; unmatched junction bases: 12. The CDR3 consists of 15 residues. Looked up from germline, CDR1 is GTSNPN and CDR2 is SVGIG (reference sequence). CDR3 coding DNA: TGTGCCTGGAGGGGTAGCGGGACTCAGGGGCAGACCCAGTACTTC. This gives the protein CAWRGSGTQGQTQYF.

V is TRBV9 and J is TRBJ2-7, with a tentative D call TRBD1 (5 bases). CDR1 and CDR2 (germline): SGDLS, YYNGEE. V was shortened by 3 bases and J by 3 bases, with 13 bases between the two germline ends. The CDR3 length is 14 residues. The CDR3 DNA is TGTGCCAGCAGCGGGGGCAGGGTTAGCTACGAGCAGTACTTC. Its translation: CASSGGRVSYEQYF.

The chain links TRBV23-1 to TRBJ1-5, with 7 positions matching TRBD1. TRBV23-1 is known as an ORF, though its function is uncertain. The trim removed 10 bases at V and 2 bases at J, leaving 5 bases unmatched. This CDR3 has 13 residues. CDR3 sequence reads: CAKKGACNQPQHF. Written as DNA, the CDR3 is TGCGCCAAAAAGGGGGCTTGCAATCAGCCCCAGCATTTT.

Here the CDR3 reads CASSPPGGWNSGYTF. The CDR3 DNA follows: TGTGCCAGCAGCCCACCCGGGGGGTGGAATTCGGGCTACACCTTC. The V gene is TRBV11-2, the J gene TRBJ1-2; a possible D gene is TRBD1 (5 bases). V lost 5 bases, J lost 8 bases, and 21 bases lay in between. Germline loops: CDR1 SGHAT, CDR2 FQNNGV. The CDR3 runs 15 residues.

The V and J genes are TRBV10-1 and TRBJ2-1; 10 bases match TRBD1. Per germline, CDR1 WNHNN and CDR2 SYGVQD (reference sequence). The CDR3 is 15 residues long. The junction had 2 bases not matched to a gene; V was cut back by 2 bases and J by 4 bases. CDR3 sequence reads: CASSEDRGLYNEQFF. The CDR3 region has the DNA TGCGCCAGCAGTGAGGACAGGGGGCTATACAATGAGCAGTTCTTC.

This sequence joins TRBV12-3 or TRBV12-4 and TRBJ1-4; the D gene is possibly TRBD1 (6 bases). CDR3 length: 13 residues. Trimming removed 7 bases at V and 7 bases at J, with 13 bases between. CDR3 sequence (DNA): TGTGCCAGCAACAGGGCGGTCGGTGAAAAACTGTTTTTT. As protein: CASNRAVGEKLFF.

This clone was found a few times. The chain recombines TRBV6-4 with TRBJ2-7; 10 bases fit TRBD1. Per the germline V gene, CDR1 is MRHNA and CDR2 is SNTAGT. This CDR3 region has 17 residues. V shed 0 bases and J 5 bases; nucleotides not matched to a gene: 10. The CDR3 loop reads CASSDSPRQGARHEQYF. CDR3 DNA: TGTGCCAGCAGTGACTCCCCCCGACAGGGGGCGCGACACGAGCAGTACTTC.

The chain has TRBV18 and TRBJ1-1; D unresolved. Per the germline V gene, CDR1 is KGHSH and CDR2 is LQKENI. V was shortened by 4 bases and J by 1 base, with 4 bases between the two germline ends. This CDR3 contains 12 residues. DNA of the CDR3: TGTGCCAGCTCACGGGCGAACACTGAAGCTTTCTTT. This sequence encodes CASSRANTEAFF. The full variable domain, its missing parts supplied by reference TRBV18 and TRBJ1-1, is NAGVMQNPRHLVRRRGQEARLRCSPMKGHSHVYWYRQLPEEGLKFMVYLQKENIIDESGMPKERFSAEFPKEGPSILRIQQVVRGDSAAYFCASSRANTEAFFGQGTRLTVV.

This CDR3 is CASSEGQGGYEQYF. The CDR3 region has the DNA TGTGCCAGCAGCGAGGGACAGGGAGGCTACGAGCAGTACTTC. J is TRBJ2-7 and V is TRBV9; 9 bases align to TRBD1. The CDR3 loop spans 14 amino acids. Losses at the gene ends were 3 bases for V and 3 bases for J; bases not matched to a gene: 4. Germline CDR1 is SGDLS and CDR2 is YYNGEE.

The CDR3 sequence: CASRLLGSGSYEQYF. DNA of the CDR3: TGTGCCAGCAGGCTATTAGGCAGCGGCTCCTACGAGCAGTACTTC. This chain joins TRBV6-6 and TRBJ2-7; tentative D call: TRBD2 (5 bases). Per germline, CDR1 MNHNY and CDR2 SVGAGI (reference sequence). CDR3 length equals 15 residues. Trimming removed 6 bases at V and 0 bases at J, with 15 bases between.

The V gene is TRBV25-1, the J gene TRBJ2-1; D is uncertain. This CDR3 has 15 amino acids. Trimming pared 6 bases from V and 1 base from J, leaving 13 bases between. The germline CDR1 and CDR2 sequences are MGHDK and SYGVNS. The CDR3 reads CASSPPGLSYNEQFF. For the CDR3, the DNA is TGTGCCAGCAGCCCCCCCGGTCTGTCCTACAATGAGCAGTTCTTC.

The chain uses TRBV7-2 and TRBJ1-2, with 7 nucleotides matching TRBD1. This CDR3 has 13 amino acids. With 1 base clipped from V and 8 bases from J, the junction kept 4 bases outside the gene matches. The V gene's germline CDR1 is SGHTA and CDR2 FQGNSA. The CDR3 nucleotides read TGTGCCAGCAGCTTAGAGGGGGCTAGGGGCTACACCTTC. Translation gives CASSLEGARGYTF.

The chain employs TRBV5-6 and TRBJ1-2; a weak D match, TRBD1 (6 bases). There are 14 residues in the CDR3. Germline CDR1 is SGHDT and CDR2 is YYEEEE. V lost 1 base, J lost 6 bases, and 13 bases lay in between. The CDR3 is CASSLTGRFHGYTF. In DNA, the CDR3 is TGTGCCAGCAGCTTGACAGGGCGATTTCATGGCTACACCTTC. The full variable domain, its missing parts supplied by reference TRBV5-6 and TRBJ1-2, is DAGVTQSPTHLIKTRGQQVTLRCSPKSGHDTVSWYQQALGQGPQFIFQYYEEEERQRGNFPDRFSGHQFPNYSSELNVNALLLGDSALYLCASSLTGRFHGYTFGSGTRLTVV.

The V and J genes are TRBV3-1 (or the pseudogene TRBV3-2) and TRBJ2-3, with a weak D call TRBD2 (5 bases). V gave up 5 bases and J gave up 2 bases, with 17 bases separating them. The germline gives CDR1 LGHDT, CDR2 YNNKEL (reference sequence). The CDR3 totals 16 residues. The CDR3 region has the DNA TGTGCCAGCAGCGCAAGGCGGGCCCCACCCACAGATACGCAGTATTTT. Protein product: CASSARRAPPTDTQYF.

This clone was seen a handful of times. The rearrangement joins TRBV3-1 (or the pseudogene TRBV3-2) to TRBJ1-5, with D possibly being TRBD1 (5 bases). CDR3 length: 16 amino acids. The ends were cut back, 1 base at V and 6 bases at J, with 16 bases in the middle. The germline V gene encodes CDR1 LGHDT and CDR2 YNNKEL (reference sequence). The CDR3 loop is CASSQGSPFGAQPQHF. The CDR3 bases are TGTGCCAGCAGCCAAGGTTCGCCATTTGGGGCTCAGCCCCAGCATTTT.

The chain carries TRBV10-1 and TRBJ2-1, with a tentative D call TRBD2 (6 bases). CDR1 is WNHNN, CDR2 SYGVQD, per germline (reference sequence). This CDR3 comprises 16 residues. Trimming took off 0 bases at V and 7 bases at J, with 16 bases between the two ends. The CDR3 sequence: CASSESLWGTDNEQFF. The CDR3 DNA is TGCGCCAGCAGTGAGTCTTTGTGGGGGACTGATAATGAGCAGTTCTTC.

The J gene is TRBJ2-7, the V gene TRBV6-5; TRBD1 aligns across 11 bases. The CDR3 is 15 residues long. V lost 2 bases to trimming and J lost 5 bases; unmatched junction nucleotides: 5. Looked up from germline, CDR1 is MNHEY and CDR2 is SVGAGI. Here the CDR3 reads CASSYRGQGANEQYF. CDR3 sequence (DNA): TGTGCCAGCAGTTACCGCGGACAGGGGGCGAACGAGCAGTACTTC.

The chain joins TRBV14 to TRBJ1-6; D remains ambiguous. Trimming removed 4 bases from V and 9 bases from J, with 10 bases in between. Germline CDR1 and CDR2: SGHDN and FVKESK. The CDR3 is made up of 13 amino acids. The CDR3: CASSPRVASPLHF. Here the CDR3 DNA reads TGTGCCAGCAGCCCGAGGGTAGCTTCACCCCTCCACTTT.

The rearrangement uses TRBV6-5 and TRBJ1-2; TRBD1 matches 11 bases. This CDR3 comprises 12 residues. Germline loops: CDR1 MNHEY, CDR2 SVGAGI. The J segment lost 7 bases and the V segment lost 7 bases, leaving 2 bases of the junction unmatched. CDR3 protein: CASTGTGGGYTF. Here the CDR3 DNA reads TGTGCCAGCACCGGGACAGGGGGTGGCTACACCTTC.